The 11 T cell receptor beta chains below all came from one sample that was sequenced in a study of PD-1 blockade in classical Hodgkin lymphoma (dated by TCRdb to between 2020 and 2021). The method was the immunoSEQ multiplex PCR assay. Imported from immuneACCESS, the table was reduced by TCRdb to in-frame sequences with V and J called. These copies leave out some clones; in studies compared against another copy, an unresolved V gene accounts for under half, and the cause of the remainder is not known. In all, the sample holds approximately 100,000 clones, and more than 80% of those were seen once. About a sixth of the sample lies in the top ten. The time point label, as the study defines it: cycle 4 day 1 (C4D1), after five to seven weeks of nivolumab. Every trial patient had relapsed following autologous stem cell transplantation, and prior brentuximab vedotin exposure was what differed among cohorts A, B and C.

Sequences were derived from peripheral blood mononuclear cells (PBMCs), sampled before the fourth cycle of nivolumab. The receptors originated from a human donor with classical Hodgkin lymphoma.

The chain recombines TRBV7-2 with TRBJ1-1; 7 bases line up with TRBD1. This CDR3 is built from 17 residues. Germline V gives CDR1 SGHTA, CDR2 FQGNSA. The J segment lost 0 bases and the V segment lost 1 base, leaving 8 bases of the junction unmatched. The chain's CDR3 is CASSLVSGDSMNTEAFF. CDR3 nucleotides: TGTGCCAGCAGCTTAGTTTCTGGGGACAGTATGAACACTGAAGCTTTCTTT.

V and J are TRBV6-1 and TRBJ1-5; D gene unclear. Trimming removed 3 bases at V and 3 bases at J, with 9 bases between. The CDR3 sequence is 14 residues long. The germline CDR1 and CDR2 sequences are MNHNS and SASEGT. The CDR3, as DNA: TGTGCCAGCAGTGACCACATACTCAATCAGCCCCAGCATTTT. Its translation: CASSDHILNQPQHF.

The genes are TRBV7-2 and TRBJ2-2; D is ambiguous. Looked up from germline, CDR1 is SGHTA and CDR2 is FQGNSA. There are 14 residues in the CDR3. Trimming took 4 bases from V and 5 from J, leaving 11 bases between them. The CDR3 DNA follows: TGTGCCAGCAGCTACAGAGTGGGGACCGGGGAGCTGTTTTTT. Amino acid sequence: CASSYRVGTGELFF. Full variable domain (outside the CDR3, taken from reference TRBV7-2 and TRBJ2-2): GAGVSQSPSNKVTEKGKDVELRCDPISGHTALYWYRQSLGQGLEFLIYFQGNSAPDKSGLPSDRFSAERTGGSVSTLTIQRTQQEDSAVYLCASSYRVGTGELFFGEGSRLTVL.

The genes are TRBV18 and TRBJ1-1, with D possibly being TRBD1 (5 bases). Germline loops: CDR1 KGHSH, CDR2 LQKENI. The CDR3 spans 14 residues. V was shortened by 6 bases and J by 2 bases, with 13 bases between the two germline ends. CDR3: CASSQSGTNTEAFF. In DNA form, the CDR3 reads TGTGCCAGCTCGCAATCCGGGACCAACACTGAAGCTTTCTTT.

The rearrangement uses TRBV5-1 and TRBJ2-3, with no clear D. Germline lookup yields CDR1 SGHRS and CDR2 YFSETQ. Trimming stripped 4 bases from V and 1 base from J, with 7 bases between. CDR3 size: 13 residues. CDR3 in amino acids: CASSAAGTDTQYF. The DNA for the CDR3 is TGCGCCAGCAGCGCCGCGGGCACAGATACGCAGTATTTT.

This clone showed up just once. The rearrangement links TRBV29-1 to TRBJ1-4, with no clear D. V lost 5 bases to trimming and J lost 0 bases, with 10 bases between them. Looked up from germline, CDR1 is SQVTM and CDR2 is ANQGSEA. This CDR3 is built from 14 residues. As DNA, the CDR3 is TGCAGCGTTTACCGGGATGCAACTAATGAAAAACTGTTTTTT. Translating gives CSVYRDATNEKLFF.

CDR3 bases: TGTGCCACCCGGGGGGGACTAGTTTTAACAGATACGCAGTATTTT. Its protein product is CATRGGLVLTDTQYF. V usage is TRBV6-5 and J usage is TRBJ2-3; 8 positions agree with TRBD2. The CDR3 sequence is 15 residues long. In germline, CDR1 is MNHEY, CDR2 SVGAGI. V was pared by 10 bases and J by 3 bases, with 12 bases of the junction left unmatched.

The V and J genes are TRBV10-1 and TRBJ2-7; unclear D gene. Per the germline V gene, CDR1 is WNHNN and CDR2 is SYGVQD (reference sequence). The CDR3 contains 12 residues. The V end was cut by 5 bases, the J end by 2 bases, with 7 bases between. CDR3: CASSSVPYEQYF. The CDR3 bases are TGCGCCAGCAGTTCAGTGCCCTACGAGCAGTACTTC.

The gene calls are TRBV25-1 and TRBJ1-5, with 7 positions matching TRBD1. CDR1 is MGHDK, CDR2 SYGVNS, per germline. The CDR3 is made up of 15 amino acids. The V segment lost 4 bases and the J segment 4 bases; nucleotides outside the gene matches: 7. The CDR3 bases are TGTGCCAGCAGTGGGACAGGTCAGCATAATCAGCCCCAGCATTTT. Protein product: CASSGTGQHNQPQHF.

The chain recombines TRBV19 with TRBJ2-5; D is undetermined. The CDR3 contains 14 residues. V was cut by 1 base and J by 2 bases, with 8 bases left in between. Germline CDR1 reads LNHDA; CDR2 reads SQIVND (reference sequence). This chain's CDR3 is CASSIGGSQETQYF. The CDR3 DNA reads TGTGCCAGTAGTATAGGTGGCTCGCAAGAGACCCAGTACTTC.

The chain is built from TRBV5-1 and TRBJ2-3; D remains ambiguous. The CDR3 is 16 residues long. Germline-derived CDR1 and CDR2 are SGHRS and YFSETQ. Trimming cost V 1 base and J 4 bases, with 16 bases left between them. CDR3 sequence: CASSLFAFASSDTQYF. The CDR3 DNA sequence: TGCGCCAGCAGCTTGTTCGCCTTTGCCAGCTCAGATACGCAGTATTTT.